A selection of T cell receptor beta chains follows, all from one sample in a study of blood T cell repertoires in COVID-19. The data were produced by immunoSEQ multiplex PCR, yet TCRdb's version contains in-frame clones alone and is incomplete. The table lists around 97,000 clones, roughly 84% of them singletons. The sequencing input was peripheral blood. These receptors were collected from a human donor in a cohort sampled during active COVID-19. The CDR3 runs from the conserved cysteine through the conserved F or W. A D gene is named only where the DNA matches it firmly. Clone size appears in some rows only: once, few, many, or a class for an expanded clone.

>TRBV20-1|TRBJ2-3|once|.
CSAQRLYTQYF
TGCAGTGCCCAGCGGTTGTATACGCAGTATTTT
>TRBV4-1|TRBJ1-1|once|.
CASSQGTINTEAFF
TGCGCCAGCAGCCAAGGGACAATAAACACTGAAGCTTTCTTT
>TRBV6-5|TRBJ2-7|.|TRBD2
CASSLAGPIVEQYF
TGTGCCAGCAGTTTAGCGGGGCCTATAGTGGAGCAGTACTTC
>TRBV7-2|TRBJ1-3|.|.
CASSLALASSGNTIYF
TGTGCCAGCAGCTTAGCGTTGGCAAGCTCTGGAAACACCATATATTTT
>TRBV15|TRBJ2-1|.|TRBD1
CATSRNRQGAGDEQFF
TGTGCCACCAGCAGAAATAGACAGGGAGCAGGCGATGAGCAGTTCTTC
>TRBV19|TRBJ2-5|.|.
CASSLAEETQYF
TGTGCCAGTAGTCTGGCGGAAGAGACCCAGTACTTC
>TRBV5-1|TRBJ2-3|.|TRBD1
CASRDRGLADTQYF
TGCGCCAGCAGGGACAGGGGGCTCGCAGATACGCAGTATTTT
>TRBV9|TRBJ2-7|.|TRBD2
CASSVDSLAATYEQYF
TGTGCCAGCAGCGTAGATTCGCTAGCGGCTACCTACGAGCAGTACTTC
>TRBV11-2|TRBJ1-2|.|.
CASSSRPARSVTF
TGTGCCAGCAGCTCAAGGCCGGCGCGGAGTGTAACCTTC
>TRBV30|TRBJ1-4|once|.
CAWQGGEKLFF
TGTGCCTGGCAGGGAGGCGAAAAACTGTTTTTT
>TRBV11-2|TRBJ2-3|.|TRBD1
CASSLTGETDTQYF
TGTGCCAGCAGCTTAACAGGGGAGACAGATACGCAGTATTTT
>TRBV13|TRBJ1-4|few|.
CASSSAGSGNEKLFF
TGTGCCAGCAGCTCCGCAGGGTCTGGTAATGAAAAACTGTTTTTT
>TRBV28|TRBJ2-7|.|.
CASSPTSYGYEQYF
TGTGCCAGCAGCCCAACTAGCTACGGTTACGAGCAGTACTTC
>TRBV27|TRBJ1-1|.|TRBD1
CASSHLGQGAAGNTEAFF
TGTGCCAGCAGTCACCTAGGACAGGGGGCAGCAGGGAACACTGAAGCTTTCTTT
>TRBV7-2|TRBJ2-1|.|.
CASTLTSKQFF
TGTGCCAGCACCCTCACTAGTAAGCAGTTCTTC
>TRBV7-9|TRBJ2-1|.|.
CASSLVGGEQFF
TGTGCCAGCAGCTTAGTTGGAGGTGAGCAGTTCTTC
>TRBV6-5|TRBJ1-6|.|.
CASSQGTKSPLHF
TGTGCCAGCAGTCAGGGAACAAAATCACCCCTCCACTTT
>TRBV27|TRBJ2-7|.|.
CASSLEMGQRYEQYF
TGTGCCAGCAGTTTAGAAATGGGGCAGCGTTACGAGCAGTACTTC
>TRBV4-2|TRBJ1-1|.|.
CASSQERALMNTEAFF
TGTGCCAGCAGCCAAGAGAGGGCCTTAATGAACACTGAAGCTTTCTTT
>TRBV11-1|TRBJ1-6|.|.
CASSLAGYSPLHF
TGTGCCAGCAGCTTGGCAGGGTACTCACCCCTCCACTTT
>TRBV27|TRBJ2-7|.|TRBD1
CASSLEQGAYEQYF
TGTGCCAGCAGTTTAGAACAGGGGGCCTACGAGCAGTACTTC
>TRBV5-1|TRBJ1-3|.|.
CASSVSGVTNTIYF
TGCGCCAGCAGCGTCAGCGGGGTGACAAACACCATATATTTT
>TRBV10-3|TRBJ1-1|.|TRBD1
CAISESLSTGGENTEAFF
TGTGCCATCAGTGAGTCGCTTTCCACAGGGGGCGAGAACACTGAAGCTTTCTTT
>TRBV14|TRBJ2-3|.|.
CASSQNPSLVQYF
TGTGCCAGCAGCCAAAACCCGTCACTGGTGCAGTATTTT
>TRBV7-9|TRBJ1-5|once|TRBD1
CASSLAGPLQGAGQPQHF
TGTGCCAGCAGCTTAGCCGGGCCCCTACAGGGGGCCGGGCAGCCCCAGCATTTT
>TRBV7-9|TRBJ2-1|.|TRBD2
CASSLYSGLADEQFF
TGTGCCAGCAGCTTGTACTCAGGACTAGCAGATGAGCAGTTCTTC
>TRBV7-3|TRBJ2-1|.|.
CASSQGTTNYNEQFF
TGTGCCAGCAGCCAGGGGACTACCAACTACAATGAGCAGTTCTTC
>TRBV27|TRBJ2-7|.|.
CASSLWGAEQYF
TGTGCCAGCAGTTTGTGGGGCGCCGAGCAGTACTTC
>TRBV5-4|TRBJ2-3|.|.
CASSLDGGFTDTQYF
TGTGCCAGCAGCTTGGACGGGGGTTTCACAGATACGCAGTATTTT
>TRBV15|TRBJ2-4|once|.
CATSRGAQGNIQYF
TGTGCCACCAGCAGGGGGGCCCAGGGAAACATTCAGTACTTC
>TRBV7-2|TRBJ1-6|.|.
CASSLVGVGSPLHF
TGTGCCAGCAGCTTAGTCGGGGTTGGTTCACCCCTCCACTTT
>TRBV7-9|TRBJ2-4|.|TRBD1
CASSGQTGKYIQYF
TGTGCCAGCAGCGGCCAGACAGGGAAATACATTCAGTACTTC
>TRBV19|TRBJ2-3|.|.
CASSIGPLEGTQYF
TGTGCCAGTAGTATAGGCCCCCTGGAGGGTACGCAGTATTTT
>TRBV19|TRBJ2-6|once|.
CASASLSGANVLTF
TGTGCCAGTGCGTCCCTCTCTGGGGCCAACGTCCTGACTTTC